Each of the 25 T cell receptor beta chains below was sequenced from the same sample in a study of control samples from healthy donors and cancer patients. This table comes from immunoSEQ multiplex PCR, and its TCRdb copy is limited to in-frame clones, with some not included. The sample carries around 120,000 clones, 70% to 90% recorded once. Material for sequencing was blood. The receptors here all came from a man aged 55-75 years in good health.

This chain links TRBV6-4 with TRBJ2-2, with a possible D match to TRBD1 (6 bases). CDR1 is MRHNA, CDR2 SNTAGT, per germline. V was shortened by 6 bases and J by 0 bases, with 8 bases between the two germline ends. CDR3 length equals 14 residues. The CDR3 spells CASSGQPNTGELFF. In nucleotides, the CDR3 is TGTGCCAGCAGCGGACAGCCGAACACCGGGGAGCTGTTTTTT.

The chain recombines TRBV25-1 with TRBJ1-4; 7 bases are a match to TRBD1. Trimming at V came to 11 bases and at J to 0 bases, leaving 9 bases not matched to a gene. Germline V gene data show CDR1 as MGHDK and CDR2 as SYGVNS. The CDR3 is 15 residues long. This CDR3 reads CASHGGGATNEKLFF. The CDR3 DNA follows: TGTGCCTCTCACGGAGGGGGCGCAACTAATGAAAAACTGTTTTTT.

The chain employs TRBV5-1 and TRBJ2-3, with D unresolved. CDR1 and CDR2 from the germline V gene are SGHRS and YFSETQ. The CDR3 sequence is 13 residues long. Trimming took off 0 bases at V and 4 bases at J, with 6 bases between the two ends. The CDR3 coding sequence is TGCGCCAGCAGCTTGGATGGGGCAGATACGCAGTATTTT. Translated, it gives CASSLDGADTQYF. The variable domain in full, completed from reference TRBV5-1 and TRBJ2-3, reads KAGVTQTPRYLIKTRGQQVTLSCSPISGHRSVSWYQQTPGQGLQFLFEYFSETQRNKGNFPGRFSGRQFSNSRSEMNVSTLELGDSALYLCASSLDGADTQYFGPGTRLTVL.

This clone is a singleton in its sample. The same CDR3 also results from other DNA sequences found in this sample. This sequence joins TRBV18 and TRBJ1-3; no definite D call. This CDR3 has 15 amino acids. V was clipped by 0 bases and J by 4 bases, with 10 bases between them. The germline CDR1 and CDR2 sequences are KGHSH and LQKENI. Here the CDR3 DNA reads TGTGCCAGCTCACCACCGAGTTCTAGCGGAAACACCATATATTTT. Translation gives CASSPPSSSGNTIYF.

The CDR3 spells CASSSGLGPREQFF. In DNA, the CDR3 is TGTGCCAGCAGTTCGGGACTCGGGCCTCGTGAGCAGTTCTTC. The rearrangement uses TRBV6-5 and TRBJ2-1; maybe TRBD2 (6 bases). Germline lookup yields CDR1 MNHEY and CDR2 SVGAGI. V shed 4 bases and J shed 9 bases, with 16 bases lying between them. The CDR3 is made up of 14 amino acids.

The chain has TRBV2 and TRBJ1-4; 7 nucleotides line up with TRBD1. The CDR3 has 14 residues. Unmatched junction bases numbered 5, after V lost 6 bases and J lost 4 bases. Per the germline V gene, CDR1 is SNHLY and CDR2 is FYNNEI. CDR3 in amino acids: CASRQQGLNEKLFF. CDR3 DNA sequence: TGTGCCAGCAGACAACAGGGGCTTAATGAAAAACTGTTTTTT. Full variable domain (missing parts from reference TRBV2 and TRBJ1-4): EPEVTQTPSHQVTQMGQEVILRCVPISNHLYFYWYRQILGQKVEFLVSFYNNEISEKSEIFDDQFSVERPDGSNFTLKIRSTKLEDSAMYFCASRQQGLNEKLFFGSGTQLSVL.

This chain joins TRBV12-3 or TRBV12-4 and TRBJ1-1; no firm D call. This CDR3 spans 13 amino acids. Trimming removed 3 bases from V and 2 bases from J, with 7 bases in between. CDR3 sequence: CASSFGDNTEAFF. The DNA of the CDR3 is TGTGCCAGCAGTTTCGGGGATAACACTGAAGCTTTCTTT.

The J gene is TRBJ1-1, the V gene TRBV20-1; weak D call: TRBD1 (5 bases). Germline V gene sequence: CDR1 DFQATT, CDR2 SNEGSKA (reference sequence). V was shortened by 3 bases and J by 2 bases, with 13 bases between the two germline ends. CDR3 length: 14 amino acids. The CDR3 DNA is TGCAGTGCTAGTGAGGGGACTTCCAACACTGAAGCTTTCTTT. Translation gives CSASEGTSNTEAFF.

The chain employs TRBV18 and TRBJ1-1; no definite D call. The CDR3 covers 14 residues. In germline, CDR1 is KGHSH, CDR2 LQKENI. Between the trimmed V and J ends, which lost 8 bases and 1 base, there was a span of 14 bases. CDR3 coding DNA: TGTGCCAGCAATCAGGCTGGCGGGAACACTGAAGCTTTCTTT. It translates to CASNQAGGNTEAFF.

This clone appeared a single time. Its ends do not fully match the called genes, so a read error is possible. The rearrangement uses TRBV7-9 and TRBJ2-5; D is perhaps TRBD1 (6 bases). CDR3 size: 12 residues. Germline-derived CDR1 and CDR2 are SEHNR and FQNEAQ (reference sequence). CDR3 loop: CASSSQTGEVDF. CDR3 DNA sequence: TGTGCCAGCAGCAGCCAGACAGGCGAGGTGGACTTC.

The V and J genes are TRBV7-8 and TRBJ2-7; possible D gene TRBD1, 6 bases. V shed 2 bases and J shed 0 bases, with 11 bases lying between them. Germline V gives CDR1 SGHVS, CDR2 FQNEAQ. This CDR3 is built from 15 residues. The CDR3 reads CASSLTTDSSYEQYF. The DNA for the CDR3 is TGTGCCAGCAGCTTAACTACGGACAGCTCCTACGAGCAGTACTTC.

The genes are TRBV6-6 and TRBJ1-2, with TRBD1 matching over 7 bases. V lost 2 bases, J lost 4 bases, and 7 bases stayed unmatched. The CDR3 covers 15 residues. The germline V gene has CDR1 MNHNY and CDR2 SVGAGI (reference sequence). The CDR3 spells CASSYLGDSIYGYTF. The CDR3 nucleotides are TGTGCCAGCAGTTACCTCGGGGACAGTATCTATGGCTACACCTTC.

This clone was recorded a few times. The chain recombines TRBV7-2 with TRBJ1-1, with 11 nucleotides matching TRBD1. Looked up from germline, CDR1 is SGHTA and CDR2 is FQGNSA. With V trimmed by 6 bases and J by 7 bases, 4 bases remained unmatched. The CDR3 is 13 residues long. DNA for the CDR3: TGTGCCAGCAGTTCCGGGACAGGGGGTGAAGCTTTCTTT. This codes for CASSSGTGGEAFF.

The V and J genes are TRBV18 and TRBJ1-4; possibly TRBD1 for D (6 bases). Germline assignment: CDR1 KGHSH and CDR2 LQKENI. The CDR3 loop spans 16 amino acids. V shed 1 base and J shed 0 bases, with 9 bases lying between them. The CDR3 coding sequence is TGTGCCAGCTCACCACGATCAGGGGCAACTAATGAAAAACTGTTTTTT. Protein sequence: CASSPRSGATNEKLFF. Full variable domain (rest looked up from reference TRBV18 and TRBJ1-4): NAGVMQNPRHLVRRRGQEARLRCSPMKGHSHVYWYRQLPEEGLKFMVYLQKENIIDESGMPKERFSAEFPKEGPSILRIQQVVRGDSAAYFCASSPRSGATNEKLFFGSGTQLSVL.

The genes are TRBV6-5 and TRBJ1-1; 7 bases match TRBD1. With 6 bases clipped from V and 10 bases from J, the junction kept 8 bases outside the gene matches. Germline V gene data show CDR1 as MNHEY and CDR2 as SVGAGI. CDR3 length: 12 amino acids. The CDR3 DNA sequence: TGTGCCAGCAGGCAACAGGGGACGGGAGCTTTCTTT. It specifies CASRQQGTGAFF.

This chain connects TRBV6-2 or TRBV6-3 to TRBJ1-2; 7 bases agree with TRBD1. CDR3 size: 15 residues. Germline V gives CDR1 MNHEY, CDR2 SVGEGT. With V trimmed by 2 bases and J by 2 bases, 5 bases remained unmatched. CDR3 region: CASSYPGTANYGYTF. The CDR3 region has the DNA TGTGCCAGCAGTTACCCTGGGACAGCGAACTATGGCTACACCTTC.

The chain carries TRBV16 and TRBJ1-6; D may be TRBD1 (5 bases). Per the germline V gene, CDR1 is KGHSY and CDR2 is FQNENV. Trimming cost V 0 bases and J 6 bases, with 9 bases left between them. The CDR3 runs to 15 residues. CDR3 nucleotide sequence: TGTGCCAGCAGCCAATCTGGGACCTCTAATTCACCCCTCCACTTT. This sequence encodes CASSQSGTSNSPLHF.

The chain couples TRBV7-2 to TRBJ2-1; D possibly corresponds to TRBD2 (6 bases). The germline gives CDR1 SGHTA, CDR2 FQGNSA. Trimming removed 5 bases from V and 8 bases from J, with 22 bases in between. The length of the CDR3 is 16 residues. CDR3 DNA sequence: TGTGCCAGCAGCGATCCCCGGGGGACCTTGGTCCATGAGCAGTTCTTC. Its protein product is CASSDPRGTLVHEQFF.

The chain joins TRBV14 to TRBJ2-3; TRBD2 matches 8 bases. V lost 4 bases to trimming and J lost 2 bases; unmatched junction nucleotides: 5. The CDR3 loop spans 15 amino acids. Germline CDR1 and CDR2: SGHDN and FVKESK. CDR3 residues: CASSRWRGDTDTQYF. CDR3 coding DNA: TGTGCCAGCAGCCGATGGCGGGGGGACACAGATACGCAGTATTTT.

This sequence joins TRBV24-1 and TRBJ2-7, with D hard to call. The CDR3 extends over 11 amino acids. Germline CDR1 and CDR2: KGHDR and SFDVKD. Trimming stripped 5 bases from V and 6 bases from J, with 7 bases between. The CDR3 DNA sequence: TGTGCCACCAGTGCCCCCCCCGAGCAGTACTTC. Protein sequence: CATSAPPEQYF.

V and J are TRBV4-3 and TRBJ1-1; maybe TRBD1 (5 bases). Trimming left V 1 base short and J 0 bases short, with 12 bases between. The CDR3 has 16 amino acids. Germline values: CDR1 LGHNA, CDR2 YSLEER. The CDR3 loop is CASSQGGGVLNTEAFF. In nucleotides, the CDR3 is TGCGCCAGCAGCCAAGGGGGGGGAGTCTTGAACACTGAAGCTTTCTTT.

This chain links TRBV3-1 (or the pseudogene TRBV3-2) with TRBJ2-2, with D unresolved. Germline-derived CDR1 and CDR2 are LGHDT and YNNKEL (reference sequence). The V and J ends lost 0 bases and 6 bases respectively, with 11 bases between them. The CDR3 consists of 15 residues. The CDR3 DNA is TGTGCCAGCAGCCAAGAAGCCTTCAACCCCGGGGAGCTGTTTTTT. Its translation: CASSQEAFNPGELFF.

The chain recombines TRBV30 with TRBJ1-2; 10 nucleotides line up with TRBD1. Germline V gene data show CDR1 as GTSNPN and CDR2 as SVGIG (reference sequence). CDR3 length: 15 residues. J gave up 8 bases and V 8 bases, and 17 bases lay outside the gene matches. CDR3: CALTGTGALSGGYTF. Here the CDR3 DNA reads TGTGCCCTAACCGGGACAGGGGCCCTTTCTGGGGGCTACACCTTC.

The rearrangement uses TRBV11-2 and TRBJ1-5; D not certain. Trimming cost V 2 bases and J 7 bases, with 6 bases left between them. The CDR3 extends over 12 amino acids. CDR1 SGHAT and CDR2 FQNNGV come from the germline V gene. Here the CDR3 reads CASSLLFQPQHF. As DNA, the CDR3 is TGTGCCAGCAGCTTATTATTCCAGCCCCAGCATTTT.

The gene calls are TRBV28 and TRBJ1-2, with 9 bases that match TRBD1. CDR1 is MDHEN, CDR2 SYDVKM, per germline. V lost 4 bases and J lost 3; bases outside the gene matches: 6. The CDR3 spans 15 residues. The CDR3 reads CASSSPGQGDYGYTF. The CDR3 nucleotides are TGTGCCAGCAGTTCTCCGGGACAGGGAGACTATGGCTACACCTTC.